A single sample is the source of the 2 T cell receptor beta chains below, sequenced in a study of blood T cell repertoires in COVID-19. Sequencing used immunoSEQ multiplex PCR; TCRdb keeps in-frame clones, though not all of them. The sample gives 150,000 to 200,000 clones, almost 85% of which show up once; 6.5% to 8.5% is in the top ten. Sequenced material: peripheral blood. The source is a human donor with acute or convalescent COVID-19. The donor label of this sample is uncertain.

The gene calls are TRBV7-2 and TRBJ2-5; 8 bases line up with TRBD1. The junction had 7 bases not matched to a gene; V was cut back by 6 bases and J by 4 bases. Germline V gene lookup returns CDR1 SGHTA and CDR2 FQGNSA. This CDR3 is 14 amino acids long. The CDR3 protein is CASRPGGSGETQYF. The CDR3 DNA reads TGTGCCAGCAGACCAGGGGGCTCAGGAGAGACCCAGTACTTC.

The rearrangement joins TRBV11-2 to TRBJ2-7; TRBD2 is a possible D gene (5 bases). Germline CDR1 SGHAT, CDR2 FQNNGV. The CDR3 is made up of 15 amino acids. V dropped 4 bases and J dropped 3 bases, with 16 bases sitting between them. This CDR3 reads CASSSTGNRNYEQYF. CDR3 nucleotides: TGTGCCAGCAGCTCAACCGGGAACCGAAACTACGAGCAGTACTTC.